The next 32 T cell receptor beta chains were all read from a single sample in a study of T cell repertoires in cytomegalovirus infection. Each CDR3 protein gets one entry after TCRdb re-called the reads with MiXCR. The sample lists more than 350,000 distinct CDR3 sequences; roughly 31% were seen once. Sample: PBMCs. These receptor sequences come from a human donor in good health (CMV status not recorded). Some clones in this sample may be carry-over from other donors' samples.

This clonotype was seen ten or more times. The chain links TRBV12-3 or TRBV12-4 to TRBJ1-2, with D unclear. CDR3 length: 14 amino acids. Deletions cut 0 bases from V and 5 bases from J, with 10 bases between. DNA for the CDR3: TGTGCCAGCAGTTTAGCGGTAGCGGAATATGGCTACACCTTC. Translated, it gives CASSLAVAEYGYTF.

This clonotype was seen more than once but under ten times. The chain couples TRBV7-2 to TRBJ2-2, with a tentative D call TRBD2 (7 bases). Germline values: CDR1 SGHTA, CDR2 FQGNSA. The ends were cut back, 3 bases at V and 2 bases at J, with 13 bases in the middle. The CDR3 sequence is 16 residues long. The CDR3 nucleotides are TGTGCCAGCAGCTTTGGGGGGGGGGCTAACACCGGGGAGCTGTTTTTT. It is translated as CASSFGGGANTGELFF.

The rearrangement joins TRBV5-1 to TRBJ2-7; 14 bases align to TRBD2. The CDR3 loop spans 16 amino acids. Germline values: CDR1 SGHRS, CDR2 YFSETQ. The J segment lost 4 bases and the V segment lost 5 bases, leaving 8 bases of the junction unmatched. The DNA of the CDR3 is TGCGCCAGCAGTCACGGACTAGCGGGGGGAGGTTACGAGCAGTACTTC. Its protein is CASSHGLAGGGYEQYF. Based on the CDR3 plus reference TRBV5-1 and TRBJ2-7, the full variable domain is KAGVTQTPRYLIKTRGQQVTLSCSPISGHRSVSWYQQTPGQGLQFLFEYFSETQRNKGNFPGRFSGRQFSNSRSEMNVSTLELGDSALYLCASSHGLAGGGYEQYFGPGTRLTVT.

Only one count was recorded for this clonotype. The conserved closing phenylalanine or tryptophan is absent in this CDR3, likely reflecting a read error. The J gene is TRBJ2-5, the V gene TRBV11-2, with 8 bases matching TRBD1. The CDR3 has 16 amino acids. V gave up 5 bases and J gave up 1 base; unmatched junction bases: 9. From germline, CDR1 is SGHAT and CDR2 FQNNGV. The CDR3 sequence is CASSPQTGVSQETQYL. The CDR3, as DNA: TGTGCCAGCAGCCCCCAGACAGGGGTTAGCCAAGAGACCCAGTACTTA.

The rearrangement uses TRBV2 and TRBJ2-5, with D perhaps TRBD2 (5 bases). Between the trimmed V and J ends, which lost 6 bases and 5 bases, there was a span of 16 bases. This CDR3 contains 14 residues. Germline CDR1 is SNHLY and CDR2 is FYNNEI. CDR3: CASSPRTDGETQYF. The CDR3 nucleotides read TGTGCCAGCAGCCCCAGGACTGACGGGGAGACCCAGTACTTC.

Comment on this clonotype: Being one base from a much bigger clone, this may be a read error. The chain couples TRBV7-2 to TRBJ1-1; D not certain. This CDR3 is built from 13 residues. CDR1 is SGHTA and CDR2 is FQGNSA in the germline V gene. The CDR3 DNA is TGTGACAGCAGCCCCGACACTGTCACTGAAGCTTTCTTT. Its protein product is CDSSPDTVTEAFF.

Comment on this clonotype: This may be a read error, as it is one base from a much larger clone. The chain employs TRBV7-9 and TRBJ2-1; 12 nucleotides align to TRBD2. This CDR3 is built from 15 residues. Germline CDR1 reads SEHNR; CDR2 reads FQNEAQ (reference sequence). The CDR3 here is CPSSPSGGATDEQFF. Written as DNA, the CDR3 is TGTCCCAGCAGCCCTAGCGGGGGGGCCACCGATGAGCAGTTCTTC.

For this clonotype: This probably arose from a read error, given a far larger clone one base away. This CDR3 reads CASSPTGDYCYTF. CDR3 sequence (DNA): TGCGCCAGCAGCCCAACAGGGGACTATTGCTACACCTTC. The rearrangement links TRBV10-2 to TRBJ1-2; 7 bases are a match to TRBD1. The CDR3 is made up of 13 amino acids. CDR1 and CDR2 from the germline V gene are WSHSY and SAAADI.

The chain has TRBV20-1 and TRBJ2-3; unclear D gene. The CDR3 is 15 residues long. Germline CDR1 DFQATT, CDR2 SNEGSKA (reference sequence). V lost 3 bases to trimming and J lost 1 base, with 14 bases between them. CDR3: CSASISGRGTDTQYF. The CDR3, as DNA: TGCAGTGCTAGTATTTCGGGCCGGGGCACAGATACGCAGTATTTT.

The chain uses TRBV6-1 and TRBJ2-1; 8 positions match TRBD2. V shed 5 bases and J 2 bases; nucleotides not matched to a gene: 5. There are 15 residues in the CDR3. Germline V gene lookup returns CDR1 MNHNS and CDR2 SASEGT. CDR3 nucleotides: TGTGCCAGCAGTACCGGGGGGGCCCCCTACAATGAGCAGTTCTTC. Amino acid sequence: CASSTGGAPYNEQFF.

This clonotype was seen more than once but under ten times. The V gene is TRBV4-1, the J gene TRBJ2-1; D unclear. CDR1 is MGHRA and CDR2 is YSYEKL in the germline V gene. Deletions cut 0 bases from V and 13 bases from J, with 13 bases between. This CDR3 has 13 amino acids. Here the CDR3 DNA reads TGCGCCAGCAGCCAAGATCTAAATCCCTATCAGTTCTTC. This translates into CASSQDLNPYQFF.

This clonotype was detected a few times. This chain links TRBV7-2 with TRBJ2-5; the D gene is possibly TRBD2 (7 bases). This CDR3 region has 13 residues. Germline CDR1 is SGHTA and CDR2 is FQGNSA. V was pared by 6 bases and J by 4 bases, with 12 bases between. The CDR3 nucleotides are TGTGCCAGCAGGGGGGGGCTACGAGAGACCCAGTACTTC. Protein product: CASRGGLRETQYF.

J is TRBJ2-1 and V is TRBV5-6; D perhaps matches TRBD2 (5 bases). The CDR3 length is 15 residues. The germline V and J ends were trimmed by 5 bases and 6 bases, with 18 bases remaining between them. The V gene's germline CDR1 is SGHDT and CDR2 YYEEEE. The CDR3 coding sequence is TGTGCCAGCAGGTTTGGGAGTTCCTCCGGCAATGAGCAGTTCTTC. It codes for CASRFGSSSGNEQFF.

This clonotype has a single count. The chain employs TRBV29-1 and TRBJ2-3; D might be TRBD2 (7 bases). Germline CDR1 SQVTM, CDR2 ANQGSEA. V was cut by 0 bases and J by 1 base, with 14 bases left in between. This CDR3 has 16 amino acids. CDR3 DNA: TGCAGCGTTGAAGATGGGGGGGGGCATGGCACAGATACGCAGTATTTT. This encodes CSVEDGGGHGTDTQYF.

This clonotype has a handful of counts. The chain couples TRBV6-2 or TRBV6-3 to TRBJ1-1; TRBD1 might be the D (5 bases). The germline V gene encodes CDR1 MNHEY and CDR2 SVGEGT. The CDR3 is 13 amino acids. Trimming took off 2 bases at V and 6 bases at J, with 10 bases between the two ends. Here the CDR3 DNA reads TGTGCCAGCAGTTACGGGGGAGGCCCTGAAGCTTTCTTT. Protein: CASSYGGGPEAFF.

This clonotype is a singleton in its sample. The chain is built from TRBV6-2 or TRBV6-3 and TRBJ2-2, with 7 bases identical to TRBD1. V was clipped by 0 bases and J by 3 bases; unmatched bases: 7. Germline values: CDR1 MNHEY, CDR2 SVGEGT. The CDR3 has 17 amino acids. CDR3 DNA sequence: TGTGCCAGCAGTTACTCGGCAGGGGGAGTGGACACCGGGGAGCTGTTTTTT. It translates to CASSYSAGGVDTGELFF.

Regarding this clonotype: A junction boundary mismatches the germline segment, possibly from a read error. The chain is built from TRBV6-6 and TRBJ2-7; D is ambiguous. Germline V CDR1 and CDR2: MNHNY, SVGAGI (reference sequence). The CDR3 has 13 amino acids. The CDR3 sequence: CASSYSVIYAQYF. In DNA, the CDR3 is TGTGCCAGCAGTTACTCAGTAATTTACGCGCAGTACTTC.

The J gene is TRBJ2-1, the V gene TRBV29-1; 8 bases map to TRBD2. Trimming at V came to 6 bases and at J to 3 bases, leaving 4 bases not matched to a gene. Germline CDR1 is SQVTM and CDR2 is ANQGSEA. The CDR3 spans 13 residues. The CDR3 is CSVSGGHYNEQFF. As DNA, the CDR3 is TGCAGCGTAAGCGGGGGCCACTACAATGAGCAGTTCTTC.

This clonotype was counted only a few times. The rearrangement uses TRBV27 and TRBJ2-3; D gene uncertain. Trimming left V 0 bases short and J 10 bases short, with 11 bases between. Germline V gives CDR1 MNHEY, CDR2 SMNVEV (reference sequence). CDR3 length: 13 amino acids. CDR3: CASSLSPTRAQYF. CDR3 DNA sequence: TGTGCCAGCAGTTTATCTCCCACCAGAGCGCAGTATTTT.

The chain recombines TRBV11-1 with TRBJ2-7; D is undetermined. CDR3 length: 13 amino acids. The germline V gene has CDR1 SGHAT and CDR2 FQDESV (reference sequence). The germline V and J ends were trimmed by 2 bases and 7 bases, with 12 bases remaining between them. The chain's CDR3 is CASSLRVTGEQYF. CDR3 bases: TGTGCCAGCAGCTTACGGGTTACTGGGGAGCAGTACTTC.

The sample holds a few counts of this clonotype. This chain joins TRBV20-1 and TRBJ2-1; TRBD2 matches 12 bases. The length of the CDR3 is 14 residues. The V and J ends lost 6 bases and 4 bases, in that order; junction bases with no gene match: 4. In germline, CDR1 is DFQATT, CDR2 SNEGSKA (reference sequence). The CDR3 reads CSARGLAGYNEQFF. The CDR3 nucleotides are TGCAGTGCCCGCGGACTAGCGGGGTACAATGAGCAGTTCTTC.

The sample holds many counts of this clonotype. The rearrangement uses TRBV7-2 and TRBJ2-5, with D possibly matching TRBD1 (6 bases). V was clipped by 5 bases and J by 4 bases, with 14 bases between them. Germline assignment: CDR1 SGHTA and CDR2 FQGNSA. This CDR3 spans 14 amino acids. The CDR3: CASSLRPRGETQYF. The CDR3, as DNA: TGTGCCAGCAGCCTTCGGCCCAGGGGAGAGACCCAGTACTTC.

This clonotype was recorded a few times. The chain recombines TRBV20-1 with TRBJ1-1, with D perhaps TRBD1 (5 bases). Germline V lookup: CDR1 DFQATT, CDR2 SNEGSKA (reference sequence). The CDR3 contains 14 residues. Trimming took 5 bases from V and 0 from J, leaving 13 bases between them. The CDR3 region is CSADRDRLNTEAFF. CDR3 sequence (DNA): TGCAGTGCTGACCGGGACCGACTGAACACTGAAGCTTTCTTT.

The chain uses TRBV11-2 and TRBJ2-7; 7 bases agree with TRBD1. Per the germline V gene, CDR1 is SGHAT and CDR2 is FQNNGV. The CDR3 covers 14 residues. With 2 bases clipped from V and 3 bases from J, the junction kept 4 bases outside the gene matches. CDR3 loop: CASSLTQGIYEQYF. CDR3 nucleotides: TGTGCCAGCAGCTTAACACAGGGGATCTACGAGCAGTACTTC.

The V call is TRBV5-1, the J call TRBJ1-5; a weak D match, TRBD1 (6 bases). CDR1 and CDR2 (germline): SGHRS, YFSETQ. The CDR3 spans 15 residues. Between the trimmed V and J ends, which lost 1 base and 2 bases, there was a span of 10 bases. CDR3 DNA sequence: TGCGCCAGCAGCTTGACAGGGATGGGCAATCAGCCCCAGCATTTT. Protein sequence: CASSLTGMGNQPQHF.

The chain joins TRBV12-3 or TRBV12-4 to TRBJ1-4; 7 bases align to TRBD1. The CDR3 consists of 14 residues. V trimming: 3 bases; J trimming: 6 bases; junction bases outside the gene matches: 4. This CDR3 reads CASSLTGQDEKLFF. The CDR3 region has the DNA TGTGCCAGCAGTTTGACAGGGCAGGATGAAAAACTGTTTTTT.

There are many counts of this clonotype. This sequence joins TRBV7-6 and TRBJ2-7; 8 bases line up with TRBD1. This CDR3 is 13 amino acids long. Germline V CDR1 and CDR2: SGHVS, FNYEAQ. V trimming: 3 bases; J trimming: 4 bases; junction bases outside the gene matches: 2. Written as DNA, the CDR3 is TGTGCCAGCAGCTTGCAGGGGGCATACGAGCAGTACTTC. It encodes CASSLQGAYEQYF.

This clonotype was counted between two and nine times. In nucleotides, the CDR3 is TGTGCCAGCAGCCCCGGGACAGGGTACGATGAAAAACTGTTTTTT. This gives the protein CASSPGTGYDEKLFF. V usage is TRBV5-6 and J usage is TRBJ1-4; TRBD1 matches 9 bases. CDR3 size: 15 residues. V shed 4 bases and J 6 bases; nucleotides not matched to a gene: 7. The germline CDR1 and CDR2 sequences are SGHDT and YYEEEE.

Concerning this clonotype: Because the CDR3 is missing its conserved closing phenylalanine or tryptophan, this is likely a read error. The chain combines TRBV12-3 or TRBV12-4 with TRBJ1-6, with D hard to call. V was trimmed by 8 bases and J by 6 bases, leaving 11 bases between them. The CDR3 is 13 amino acids. Written as DNA, the CDR3 is TGTGCCAGCGGTGGGGTAGGTAATTCACCCCTCCACTGT. Encoded protein: CASGGVGNSPLHC.

This clonotype was counted a few times. V usage is TRBV19 and J usage is TRBJ1-1; no clear D gene. Germline CDR1 and CDR2: LNHDA and SQIVND (reference sequence). The V end lost 3 bases, the J end lost 4 bases, and 9 bases lay between the germline ends. This CDR3 spans 13 amino acids. The CDR3, as DNA: TGTGCCAGTAGTATGGCGGCAGGCACTGAAGCTTTCTTT. Its translation: CASSMAAGTEAFF.

This clonotype was observed a single time. The rearrangement joins TRBV6-1 to TRBJ1-6; possibly TRBD1 for D (5 bases). Per germline, CDR1 MNHNS and CDR2 SASEGT. Trimming cost V 1 base and J 8 bases, with 21 bases left between them. The CDR3 has 18 amino acids. CDR3 sequence: CASSEEVRGLIKDSPLHF. The CDR3 DNA reads TGTGCCAGCAGTGAAGAGGTACGGGGCCTTATAAAGGATTCACCCCTCCACTTT.

The sample holds a few counts of this clonotype. The genes are TRBV4-1 and TRBJ2-7; D is possibly TRBD2 (5 bases). Germline CDR1 MGHRA, CDR2 YSYEKL. This CDR3 comprises 13 residues. Trimming took off 4 bases at V and 6 bases at J, with 13 bases between the two ends. The CDR3 DNA reads as TGCGCCAGCAGCCCGACCGGAGAGGGCGAGCAGTACTTC. It is translated as CASSPTGEGEQYF.